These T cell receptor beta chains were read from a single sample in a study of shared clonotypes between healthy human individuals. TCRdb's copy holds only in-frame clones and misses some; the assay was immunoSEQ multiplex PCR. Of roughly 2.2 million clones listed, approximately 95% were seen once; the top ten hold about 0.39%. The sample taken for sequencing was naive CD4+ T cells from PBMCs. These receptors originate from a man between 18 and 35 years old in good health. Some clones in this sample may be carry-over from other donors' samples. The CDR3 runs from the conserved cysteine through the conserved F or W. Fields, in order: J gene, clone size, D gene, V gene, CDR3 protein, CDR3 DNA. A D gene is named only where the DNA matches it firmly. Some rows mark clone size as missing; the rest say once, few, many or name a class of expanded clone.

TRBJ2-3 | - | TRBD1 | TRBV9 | CASSEGTGTTDTQYF | TGTGCCAGCAGCGAAGGGACAGGAACCACAGATACGCAGTATTTT
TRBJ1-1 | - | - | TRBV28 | CASSSPGWNTEAFF | TGTGCCAGCAGTTCCCCGGGATGGAACACTGAAGCTTTCTTT
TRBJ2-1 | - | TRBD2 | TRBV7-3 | CASSLNPIAGIYNEQFF | TGTGCCAGCAGCTTAAACCCGATAGCGGGAATTTACAATGAGCAGTTCTTC
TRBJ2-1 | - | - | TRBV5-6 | CASSLTQGGNEQFF | TGTGCCAGCAGCTTAACCCAAGGGGGCAATGAGCAGTTCTTC
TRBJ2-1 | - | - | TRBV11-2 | CASSKMAGNFYNEQFF | TGTGCCAGCAGCAAAATGGCAGGAAACTTCTACAATGAGCAGTTCTTC
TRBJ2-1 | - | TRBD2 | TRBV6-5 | CASSRSRGGNEQFF | TGTGCCAGCAGCCGCTCGCGGGGGGGGAATGAGCAGTTCTTC
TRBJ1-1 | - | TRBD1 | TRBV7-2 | CASSLRQGEAFF | TGTGCCAGCAGCCTCCGACAGGGTGAAGCTTTCTTT
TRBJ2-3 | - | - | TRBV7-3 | CASSLTGDGADTQYF | TGTGCCAGCAGCTTAACGGGGGACGGCGCAGATACGCAGTATTTT
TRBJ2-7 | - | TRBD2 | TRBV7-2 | CASSLFSLAGGEQYF | TGTGCCAGCAGCTTGTTCTCCCTAGCGGGAGGCGAGCAGTACTTC
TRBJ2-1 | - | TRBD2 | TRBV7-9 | CASSFGTSPTNEQFF | TGTGCCAGCAGCTTTGGGACTAGCCCCACAAATGAGCAGTTCTTC
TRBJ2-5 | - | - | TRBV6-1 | CASSELAPGWKTQYF | TGTGCCAGCAGTGAATTGGCTCCAGGCTGGAAGACCCAGTACTTC
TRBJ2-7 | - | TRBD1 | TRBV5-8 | CASSLVTPGQGRYEQYF | TGTGCCAGCAGCTTAGTAACTCCGGGACAGGGCCGCTACGAGCAGTACTTC
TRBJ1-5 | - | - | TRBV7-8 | CASSLTLRAPYSNQPQHF | TGTGCCAGCAGCCTGACATTGAGGGCACCTTATAGCAATCAGCCCCAGCATTTT
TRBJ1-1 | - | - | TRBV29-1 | CSVNDGDTEAFF | TGCAGCGTTAATGACGGGGACACTGAAGCTTTCTTT
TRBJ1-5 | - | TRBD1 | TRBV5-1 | CASSLAGTGEPQHF | TGCGCCAGCAGCTTGGCTGGGACAGGGGAGCCCCAGCATTTT
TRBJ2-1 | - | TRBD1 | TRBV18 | CASSPTTGEQFF | TGTGCCAGCTCACCGACGACAGGGGAGCAGTTCTTC
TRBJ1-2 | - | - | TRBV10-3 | CAISDGREPNYGYTF | TGTGCCATCAGTGATGGGAGGGAACCAAACTATGGCTACACCTTC
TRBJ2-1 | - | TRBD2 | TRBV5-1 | CASSLGGSGRNEQFF | TGCGCCAGCAGCTTGGGTGGTAGCGGGAGGAATGAGCAGTTCTTC
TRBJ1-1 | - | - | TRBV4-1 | CASSQPGTQFTEAFF | TGCGCCAGCAGCCAGCCCGGGACGCAGTTCACTGAAGCTTTCTTT
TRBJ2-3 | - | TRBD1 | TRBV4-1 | CASSQPDRGGADTQYF | TGCGCCAGCAGCCAACCGGACAGGGGCGGAGCAGATACGCAGTATTTT
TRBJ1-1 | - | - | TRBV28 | CASSPQGWAEAFF | TGTGCCAGCAGTCCCCAGGGTTGGGCTGAAGCTTTCTTT
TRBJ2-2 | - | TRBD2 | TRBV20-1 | CSARASGELFF | TGCAGTGCTAGAGCTAGCGGTGAGCTGTTTTTT
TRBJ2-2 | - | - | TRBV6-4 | CASSEQVTGELFF | TGTGCCAGCAGTGAACAGGTCACCGGGGAGCTGTTTTTT
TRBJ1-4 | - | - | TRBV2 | CASTGQNNEKLFF | TGTGCCAGCACTGGACAGAATAATGAAAAACTGTTTTTT
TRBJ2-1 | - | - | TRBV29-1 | CSAAPPSNEQFF | TGCAGCGCGGCACCTCCCTCTAATGAGCAGTTCTTC
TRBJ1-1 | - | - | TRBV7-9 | CASSLGHLKNTEAFF | TGTGCCAGCAGCTTAGGGCACTTGAAGAACACTGAAGCTTTCTTT
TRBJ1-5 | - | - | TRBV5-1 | CASSLEWGDQPQHF | TGCGCCAGCAGCTTGGAATGGGGGGATCAGCCCCAGCATTTT
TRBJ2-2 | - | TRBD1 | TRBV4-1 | CASSQDLGSTGGVAGELFF | TGCGCCAGCAGCCAAGATCTAGGTTCGACAGGGGGTGTCGCCGGGGAGCTGTTTTTT
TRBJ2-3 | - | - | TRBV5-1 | CASSPGDQDTQYF | TGCGCCAGCAGCCCAGGGGATCAGGATACGCAGTATTTT
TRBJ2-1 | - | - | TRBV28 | CASSLRFRESEQFF | TGTGCCAGCAGTCTGCGCTTCCGGGAGTCTGAGCAGTTCTTC
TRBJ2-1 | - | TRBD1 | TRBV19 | CASLRQGMNNEQFF | TGTGCCAGCCTAAGACAGGGTATGAACAATGAGCAGTTCTTC
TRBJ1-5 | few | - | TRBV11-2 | CASSFVGQPQHF | TGTGCCAGCAGCTTCGTAGGTCAGCCCCAGCATTTT
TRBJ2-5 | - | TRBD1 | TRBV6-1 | CASSESDRVETQYF | TGTGCCAGCAGTGAATCTGACAGGGTAGAGACCCAGTACTTC
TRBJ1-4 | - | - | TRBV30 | CAWTGTTNEKLFF | TGTGCCTGGACGGGTACAACTAATGAAAAACTGTTTTTT
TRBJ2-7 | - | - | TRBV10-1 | CASQEGPSYEQYF | TGCGCCAGTCAGGAGGGGCCCTCCTACGAGCAGTACTTC
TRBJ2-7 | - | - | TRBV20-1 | CSASVVYEQYF | TGCAGTGCTAGCGTAGTCTACGAGCAGTACTTC
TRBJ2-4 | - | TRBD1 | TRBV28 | CATTTGTGGIQYF | TGTGCCACCACTACCGGGACAGGGGGCATTCAGTACTTC
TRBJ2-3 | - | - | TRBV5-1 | CASSLKTDTQYF | TGCGCCAGCAGCTTGAAGACGGATACGCAGTATTTT
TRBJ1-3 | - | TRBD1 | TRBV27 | CASGTGGGNTIYF | TGTGCCAGCGGCACAGGGGGTGGAAACACCATATATTTT
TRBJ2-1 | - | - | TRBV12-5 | CASGLVKDEQFF | TGTGCTAGTGGTTTGGTTAAGGATGAGCAGTTCTTC
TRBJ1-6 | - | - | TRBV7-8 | CASSRRGDDSPLHF | TGTGCCAGCAGCCGGCGGGGGGACGATTCACCCCTCCACTTT
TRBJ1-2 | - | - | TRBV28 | CASAGLNYGYTF | TGTGCCAGCGCGGGGCTTAACTATGGCTACACCTTC
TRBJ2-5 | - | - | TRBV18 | CASSRSRSLGETQYF | TGTGCCAGCTCACGTTCGAGGAGCCTAGGGGAGACCCAGTACTTC
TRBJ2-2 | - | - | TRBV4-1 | CASSQTGEGGGELFF | TGCGCCAGCAGCCAAACAGGGGAGGGAGGCGGGGAGCTGTTTTTT
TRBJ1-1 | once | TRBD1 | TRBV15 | CATSPSGGKLAEAFF | TGTGCCACCAGCCCCTCAGGGGGCAAGTTAGCTGAAGCTTTCTTT
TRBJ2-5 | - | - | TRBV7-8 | CASSPRGVWAGTQYF | TGTGCCAGCAGCCCCCGCGGAGTATGGGCCGGGACCCAGTACTTC
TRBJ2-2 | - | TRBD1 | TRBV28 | CASSLGQGEAGELFF | TGTGCCAGCAGCCTGGGACAGGGGGAGGCCGGGGAGCTGTTTTTT
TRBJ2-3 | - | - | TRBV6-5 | CASRTGGTDTQYF | TGTGCCAGCCGCACGGGGGGCACAGATACGCAGTATTTT
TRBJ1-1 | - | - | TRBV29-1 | CSVEPGAGTEAFF | TGCAGCGTTGAGCCGGGGGCGGGCACTGAAGCTTTCTTT
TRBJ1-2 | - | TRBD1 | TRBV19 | CASSHTGGDYGYTF | TGTGCCAGTAGCCATACAGGGGGGGACTATGGCTACACCTTC
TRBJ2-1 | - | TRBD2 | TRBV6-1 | CASSGASGASYNEQFF | TGTGCCAGCAGTGGGGCTAGCGGGGCCTCCTACAATGAGCAGTTCTTC
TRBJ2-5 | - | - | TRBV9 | CASSESRSGVPETQYF | TGTGCCAGCAGCGAGTCCCGCAGCGGAGTCCCCGAGACCCAGTACTTC
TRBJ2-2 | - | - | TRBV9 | CASSVSPRTLITGELFF | TGTGCCAGCAGCGTATCGCCGCGGACTCTAATCACCGGGGAGCTGTTTTTT
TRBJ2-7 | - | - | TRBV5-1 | CASSLYRGGGGNEQYF | TGCGCCAGCAGCTTGTATCGAGGAGGTGGTGGTAACGAGCAGTACTTC
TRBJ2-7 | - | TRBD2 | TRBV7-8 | CASSSKTSAYEQYF | TGTGCCAGCAGCTCTAAGACTAGCGCCTACGAGCAGTACTTC
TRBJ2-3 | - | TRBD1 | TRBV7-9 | CASGPGRGTDTQYF | TGTGCCAGCGGCCCGGGCAGGGGGACAGATACGCAGTATTTT
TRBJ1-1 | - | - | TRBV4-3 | CASSQGGGGMNTEAFF | TGCGCCAGCAGCCAAGGTGGCGGGGGGATGAACACTGAAGCTTTCTTT
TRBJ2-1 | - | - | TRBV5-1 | CASSLTVSNEQFF | TGCGCCAGCAGCTTGACCGTTTCCAATGAGCAGTTCTTC